This section outlines one T cell receptor beta chain sequence together with its context. Preparation of the TCRbeta library involved a method that used unique molecular identifiers. From the PCR reads, TCRdb called clonotypes with MiXCR, one entry per CDR3 protein. The repertoire includes 200,000 to 250,000 distinct CDR3 sequences, under 8.5% of them detected once, and around 5% sits in the top ten. Per germline, CDR1 GTSNPN and CDR2 SVGIG (reference sequence). The CDR3 runs to 15 residues. V lost 0 bases and J 0 bases, leaving 11 bases between the germline ends. This sample is part of a study of T-cell reconstitution after alpha-beta-depleted transplantation in children.

The chain employs TRBV30 and TRBJ2-5; either TRBD1 or TRBD2 may supply D (5 bases each). This TCR was sampled from a boy younger than 10 with acute lymphoblastic leukemia, due to receive a stem cell transplant. Sequences were derived from PBMCs, sampled before TCRalphabeta/CD19-depleted stem cell transplant. As DNA, the CDR3 is TGTGCCTGGAGTGTAGGCTTGGGACACCAAGAGACCCAGTACTTC. It specifies CAWSVGLGHQETQYF.